This entry features one T cell receptor (beta chain) sequence. Its antigen is undetermined. V was cut by 8 bases and J by 4 bases, with 17 bases left in between. Looked up from germline, CDR1 is MDHEN and CDR2 is SYDVKM. The CDR3 is made up of 14 amino acids. These data come from a study of T cells after yellow fever vaccination. Overall study: The fractions with low cell numbers were processed using SMART-Seq v4 Ultra Low Input.

Study findings and constraints: By day 5 rather than day 15, the secondary response had peaked, though it was weaker.

TCRdb reprocessed the 5' RACE reads with MiXCR, giving one entry per CDR3 protein. The sample includes about 73,000 distinct CDR3 sequences, 7.7% of them seen just once. The sequence derives from a young man who received the YFV17D yellow fever vaccine. V gene TRBV28 combines with J gene TRBJ2-5; TRBD2 might be the D (6 bases). This specimen was CD8+ T cells sorted from PBMCs, taken on the day of the yellow fever booster vaccination. The CDR3 DNA reads TGTGCCAGCTCGGGACTGGGGGGATCAGAGACCCAGTACTTC. This translates into CASSGLGGSETQYF.